One and the same sample provided the 30 T cell receptor beta chains below, sequenced in a study of PD-L1 blockade in urothelial cancer (TCRdb year 2017). The method behind the library was the immunoSEQ multiplex PCR assay. TCRdb re-hosts the immuneACCESS table, in-frame sequences only. Its copies lack some clones; in the studies checked, an unresolved V gene accounts for under half of them, and the cause for the rest is not known. Recorded for this sample are fewer than 25,000 clones; 70% to 90% of them occurred a single time. The ten largest clones capture approximately 2.8% of the sample. The source material was PBMCs, sampled around atezolizumab (anti-PD-L1) treatment. These receptor sequences come from a man aged 45-60 years with urothelial cancer.

This chain uses TRBV5-6 with TRBJ1-5; TRBD1 agrees at 8 bases. The length of the CDR3 is 16 residues. The germline gives CDR1 SGHDT, CDR2 YYEEEE. V gave up 5 bases and J gave up 3 bases; unmatched junction bases: 10. CDR3 in amino acids: CASSSRQGSINQPQHF. DNA for the CDR3: TGTGCCAGCAGTTCGAGACAGGGGTCGATCAATCAGCCCCAGCATTTT.

This chain joins TRBV7-2 and TRBJ2-5; 9 bases align to TRBD2. This CDR3 comprises 16 residues. V gave up 2 bases and J gave up 4 bases; unmatched junction bases: 8. Germline CDR1 and CDR2: SGHTA and FQGNSA. CDR3 residues: CASSLRGGRGGETQYF. The CDR3 DNA reads TGTGCCAGCAGCTTAAGGGGCGGGAGGGGAGGAGAGACCCAGTACTTC.

The rearrangement joins TRBV7-2 to TRBJ2-1; 13 nucleotides match TRBD2. The CDR3 length is 16 residues. Trimming at V came to 2 bases and at J to 8 bases, leaving 6 bases not matched to a gene. The V gene's germline CDR1 is SGHTA and CDR2 FQGNSA. The chain's CDR3 is CASSLTSGRADHEQFF. The CDR3 DNA sequence: TGTGCCAGCAGCTTAACTAGCGGGAGGGCGGACCATGAGCAGTTCTTC.

This clone appeared a single time. This chain links TRBV2 with TRBJ1-1; the match to TRBD1 covers 7 bases. CDR1 SNHLY and CDR2 FYNNEI come from the germline V gene. The CDR3 covers 14 residues. The V and J ends lost 8 bases and 1 base, in that order; junction bases with no gene match: 7. In nucleotides, the CDR3 is TGTGCCAGCCAGAGGACAGGCCAGAACACTGAAGCTTTCTTT. It codes for CASQRTGQNTEAFF. The full variable domain, completed using reference TRBV2 and TRBJ1-1, is EPEVTQTPSHQVTQMGQEVILRCVPISNHLYFYWYRQILGQKVEFLVSFYNNEISEKSEIFDDQFSVERPDGSNFTLKIRSTKLEDSAMYFCASQRTGQNTEAFFGQGTRLTVV.

This clone was detected only a few times. This chain uses TRBV5-1 with TRBJ2-7; TRBD1 agrees at 8 bases. CDR3 length: 14 amino acids. The germline CDR1 and CDR2 sequences are SGHRS and YFSETQ. Trimming removed 0 bases from V and 7 bases from J; junction bases left unmatched: 6. The CDR3 DNA reads as TGCGCCAGCAGCTTGGTCTCAGGGGGCGGAGAGCAGTACTTC. This gives the protein CASSLVSGGGEQYF.

In this sample, this clone is medium-sized. The same CDR3 can be traced to other DNA sequences in this sample. The chain joins TRBV27 to TRBJ2-5, with 7 bases matching TRBD1. There are 15 residues in the CDR3. CDR1 MNHEY and CDR2 SMNVEV come from the germline V gene (reference sequence). The ends lost 0 bases at V and 5 bases at J; junction bases unmatched: 6. The CDR3 DNA sequence: TGTGCCAGCAGTTTATCGACAGGGTCTGGCGAGACCCAGTACTTC. It is translated as CASSLSTGSGETQYF.

The gene calls are TRBV4-1 and TRBJ2-7, with a possible D match to TRBD2 (5 bases). Germline V gene lookup returns CDR1 MGHRA and CDR2 YSYEKL. V lost 3 bases and J 4 bases, leaving 10 bases between the germline ends. This CDR3 is 13 amino acids long. This CDR3 reads CASSHHSGYEQYF. CDR3 nucleotide sequence: TGCGCCAGCAGCCACCACTCGGGGTACGAGCAGTACTTC.

The chain combines TRBV9 with TRBJ2-3; the D gene is possibly TRBD2 (6 bases). Germline CDR1 is SGDLS and CDR2 is YYNGEE. The V end lost 2 bases, the J end lost 4 bases, and 14 bases lay between the germline ends. This CDR3 is 15 amino acids long. Written as DNA, the CDR3 is TGTGCCAGCAGCGTGGGGCCGGGAGTTTCAGATACGCAGTATTTT. Residues: CASSVGPGVSDTQYF.

This sequence joins TRBV7-2 and TRBJ2-7; TRBD2 aligns across 14 bases. After removal of 0 bases from V and 5 bases from J, the junction contained 6 bases not matched to a gene. CDR1 and CDR2 (germline): SGHTA, FQGNSA. This CDR3 contains 17 residues. The CDR3 coding sequence is TGTGCCAGCAGCTTAGCGACTAGCGGGAGGGCCGTGGACGAGCAGTACTTC. This sequence encodes CASSLATSGRAVDEQYF.

V gene TRBV30 combines with J gene TRBJ2-7; weak D call: TRBD1 (5 bases). Germline V gene lookup returns CDR1 GTSNPN and CDR2 SVGIG (reference sequence). This CDR3 contains 14 residues. V was clipped by 5 bases and J by 4 bases, with 18 bases between them. The CDR3 region has the DNA TGTGCCTGGGGGCTAGGGGCAGGCCAATACGAGCAGTACTTC. It encodes CAWGLGAGQYEQYF.

The V gene is TRBV4-1, the J gene TRBJ2-3, with 14 nucleotides matching TRBD2. With V trimmed by 4 bases and J by 2 bases, 11 bases remained unmatched. The CDR3 loop spans 19 amino acids. CDR1 is MGHRA, CDR2 YSYEKL, per germline. The CDR3 DNA follows: TGCGCCAGCAGCCTCAAGGAGACTAGCGGGGGGGCCAACACAGATACGCAGTATTTT. It is translated as CASSLKETSGGANTDTQYF.

The V call is TRBV10-3, the J call TRBJ2-1; 14 bases map to TRBD2. Unmatched junction bases numbered 7, after V lost 10 bases and J lost 2 bases. Germline-derived CDR1 and CDR2 are ENHRY and SYGVKD. This CDR3 comprises 16 residues. CDR3 loop: CASGTSGSGTYNEQFF. As DNA, the CDR3 is TGTGCCAGCGGGACTAGCGGGAGTGGTACCTACAATGAGCAGTTCTTC.

The rearrangement uses TRBV19 and TRBJ2-5, with D possibly TRBD2 on 6 matching bases. V was shortened by 6 bases and J by 3 bases, with 17 bases between the two germline ends. The CDR3 spans 15 residues. In germline, CDR1 is LNHDA, CDR2 SQIVND (reference sequence). This CDR3 reads CASRLRRGREETQYF. The CDR3 region has the DNA TGTGCCAGTAGATTGAGGAGGGGCAGGGAAGAGACCCAGTACTTC. Combining the CDR3 with reference TRBV19 and TRBJ2-5 gives the whole variable domain DGGITQSPKYLFRKEGQNVTLSCEQNLNHDAMYWYRQDPGQGLRLIYYSQIVNDFQKGDIAEGYSVSREKKESFPLTVTSAQKNPTAFYLCASRLRRGREETQYFGPGTRLLVL.

The chain has TRBV30 and TRBJ1-5; tentatively, D is TRBD1 (6 bases). The germline V and J ends were trimmed by 1 base and 6 bases, with 16 bases remaining between them. CDR1 is GTSNPN, CDR2 SVGIG, per germline (reference sequence). This CDR3 spans 15 amino acids. The CDR3 coding sequence is TGTGCCTGGAGTGATAGGGGCGCCAGGGGTCAGCCCCAGCATTTT. Protein: CAWSDRGARGQPQHF.

The chain carries TRBV20-1 and TRBJ1-2; D remains unclear. V was pared by 5 bases and J by 4 bases, with 8 bases between. CDR1 is DFQATT, CDR2 SNEGSKA, per germline (reference sequence). The CDR3 totals 11 residues. The chain's CDR3 is CSAGLGYGYTF. For the CDR3, the DNA is TGCAGTGCTGGGCTGGGCTATGGCTACACCTTC.

The chain couples TRBV5-4 to TRBJ1-2; a weak D match, TRBD1 (5 bases). The CDR3 has 12 residues. V lost 4 bases to trimming and J lost 8 bases, with 12 bases between them. Germline CDR1 SGHNT, CDR2 YYREEE (reference sequence). The CDR3 loop reads CASSAPREGYTF. In DNA form, the CDR3 reads TGTGCCAGCAGCGCCCCCAGGGAAGGCTACACCTTC.

The chain couples TRBV5-5 to TRBJ2-6, with D uncertain. V gave up 0 bases and J gave up 3 bases, with 4 bases separating them. Germline V gene lookup returns CDR1 SGHKS and CDR2 YYEKEE (reference sequence). The CDR3 totals 14 residues. DNA of the CDR3: TGTGCCAGCAGCTTGGATAGTGGGGCCAACGTCCTGACTTTC. This gives the protein CASSLDSGANVLTF.

This sequence joins TRBV6-6 and TRBJ1-1, with a weak D call TRBD1 (5 bases). V lost 6 bases and J lost 5, with 16 bases in between. The CDR3 loop spans 14 amino acids. Germline assignment: CDR1 MNHNY and CDR2 SVGAGI (reference sequence). The CDR3 DNA follows: TGTGCCAGCAGCTATATCGCAGGGACTACTGAAGCTTTCTTT. This codes for CASSYIAGTTEAFF.

This chain connects TRBV5-8 to TRBJ2-2; 8 positions agree with TRBD2. J lost 0 bases, V lost 4 bases, and 5 bases had no gene match. The CDR3 length is 16 residues. Per the germline V gene, CDR1 is SGHTS and CDR2 is YDEGEE. CDR3 amino acids: CASSLRGGANTGELFF. The CDR3 coding sequence is TGTGCCAGCAGCCTCCGGGGGGGCGCGAACACCGGGGAGCTGTTTTTT. The full variable domain, in which reference TRBV5-8 and TRBJ2-2 provide the parts outside the CDR3, is EAGVTQSPTHLIKTRGQQATLRCSPISGHTSVYWYQQALGLGLQFLLWYDEGEERNRGNFPPRFSGRQFPNYSSELNVNALELEDSALYLCASSLRGGANTGELFFGEGSRLTVL.

The V gene is TRBV6-6, the J gene TRBJ1-1; 9 nucleotides line up with TRBD1. CDR3 size: 15 residues. Trimming took 2 bases from V and 6 from J; bases not matched to a gene: 7. The germline gives CDR1 MNHNY, CDR2 SVGAGI (reference sequence). The CDR3 loop reads CASSYRDRVGAEAFF. The DNA for the CDR3 is TGTGCCAGCAGTTACCGGGACAGGGTGGGGGCTGAAGCTTTCTTT.

The V and J genes are TRBV7-8 and TRBJ2-1, with D maybe TRBD2 (5 bases). V was clipped by 5 bases and J by 7 bases, with 27 bases between them. The CDR3 is 18 amino acids. Germline V gene lookup returns CDR1 SGHVS and CDR2 FQNEAQ. The CDR3 loop is CASSLGPQGLPGPNEQFF. CDR3 nucleotides: TGTGCCAGCAGCCTGGGCCCCCAAGGACTCCCCGGCCCGAATGAGCAGTTCTTC.

The genes are TRBV6-1 and TRBJ2-7, with D possibly matching TRBD2 (7 bases). The V and J ends lost 11 bases and 0 bases respectively, with 14 bases between them. This CDR3 spans 13 amino acids. Germline CDR1 MNHNS, CDR2 SASEGT. The chain's CDR3 is CAGGRGSSYEQYF. The CDR3, as DNA: TGTGCCGGGGGGCGGGGGAGCTCCTACGAGCAGTACTTC.

The rearrangement links TRBV7-8 to TRBJ1-2; 9 bases align to TRBD1. From germline, CDR1 is SGHVS and CDR2 FQNEAQ. There are 17 residues in the CDR3. V lost 0 bases to trimming and J lost 3 bases; unmatched junction nucleotides: 8. The CDR3: CASSLALGTGRDYGYTF. CDR3 sequence (DNA): TGTGCCAGCAGCTTAGCCCTCGGGACAGGGAGGGACTATGGCTACACCTTC.

The chain employs TRBV9 and TRBJ2-1, with 7 nucleotides matching TRBD2. This CDR3 region has 14 residues. The trim removed 0 bases at V and 9 bases at J, leaving 6 bases unmatched. Germline V CDR1 and CDR2: SGDLS, YYNGEE. CDR3 nucleotide sequence: TGTGCCAGCAGCGTAGGCGGACTAGGGCTTGAGCAGTTCTTC. This encodes CASSVGGLGLEQFF.

The genes are TRBV2 and TRBJ2-2, with 11 bases identical to TRBD2. The CDR3 runs to 16 residues. Losses at the gene ends were 3 bases for V and 1 base for J; bases not matched to a gene: 1. Germline V gene sequence: CDR1 SNHLY, CDR2 FYNNEI. CDR3 region: CASSDGLAGNTGELFF. The CDR3 nucleotides are TGTGCCAGCAGTGACGGACTAGCGGGGAACACCGGGGAGCTGTTTTTT.

This clone was seen just once. J is TRBJ2-7 and V is TRBV4-3; D ambiguous. The CDR3 covers 15 residues. The germline gives CDR1 LGHNA, CDR2 YSLEER. The V gene lost 0 bases and the J gene lost 0 bases, with 9 bases spanning the gap. CDR3 sequence (DNA): TGCGCCAGCAGCCAAGAGATAACAGACTCCTACGAGCAGTACTTC. This encodes CASSQEITDSYEQYF.

This sequence joins TRBV6-1 and TRBJ1-1, with a tentative D call TRBD1 (5 bases). The germline V gene encodes CDR1 MNHNS and CDR2 SASEGT. The V gene lost 11 bases and the J gene lost 3 bases, with 16 bases spanning the gap. This CDR3 has 13 amino acids. The CDR3 nucleotides read TGTGCCGGGAGGGCCCTGGGGCACACTGAAGCTTTCTTT. It codes for CAGRALGHTEAFF.

This clone is deemed medium-sized. V usage is TRBV10-3 and J usage is TRBJ2-5; 11 bases map to TRBD2. Germline V gene sequence: CDR1 ENHRY, CDR2 SYGVKD. V trimming: 6 bases; J trimming: 7 bases; junction bases outside the gene matches: 7. CDR3 length equals 14 residues. Here the CDR3 reads CAISTTSGAGTQYF. The CDR3, as DNA: TGTGCCATCAGCACGACTAGCGGGGCGGGGACCCAGTACTTC.

CDR3 sequence: CASSVQGSTDTQYF. CDR3 bases: TGTGCCAGCAGCGTACAGGGGAGCACAGATACGCAGTATTTT. The chain recombines TRBV9 with TRBJ2-3; a possible D gene is TRBD1 (6 bases). V lost 1 base and J lost 0, with 6 bases in between. The CDR3 runs 14 residues. Germline values: CDR1 SGDLS, CDR2 YYNGEE.

The chain is built from TRBV5-4 and TRBJ1-5; tentatively, D is TRBD1 (5 bases). V lost 1 base to trimming and J lost 9 bases, with 8 bases between them. Germline CDR1 reads SGHNT; CDR2 reads YYREEE (reference sequence). The CDR3 is made up of 12 amino acids. The CDR3 loop is CASSLYGGPQHF. CDR3 DNA sequence: TGTGCCAGCAGCTTGTACGGGGGGCCCCAGCATTTT.